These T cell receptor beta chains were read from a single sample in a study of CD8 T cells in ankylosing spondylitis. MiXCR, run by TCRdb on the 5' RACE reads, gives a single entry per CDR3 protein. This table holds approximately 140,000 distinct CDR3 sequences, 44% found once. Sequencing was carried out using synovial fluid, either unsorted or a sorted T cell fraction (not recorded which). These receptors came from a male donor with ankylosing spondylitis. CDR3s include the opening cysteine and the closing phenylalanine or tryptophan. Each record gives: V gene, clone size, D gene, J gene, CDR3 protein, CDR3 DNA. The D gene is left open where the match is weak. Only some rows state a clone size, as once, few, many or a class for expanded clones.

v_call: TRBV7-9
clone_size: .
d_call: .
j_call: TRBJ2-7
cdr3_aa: CASSQPRVVHEQYF
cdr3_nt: TGTGCCAGCAGCCAGCCAAGGGTTGTCCACGAGCAGTACTTC

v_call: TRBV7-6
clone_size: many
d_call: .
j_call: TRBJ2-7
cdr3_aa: CASSLLGRNEQYF
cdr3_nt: TGTGCCAGCAGCTTATTGGGGCGGAACGAGCAGTACTTC

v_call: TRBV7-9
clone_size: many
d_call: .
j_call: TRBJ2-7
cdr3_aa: CASSFSRIYEQYF
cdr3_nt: TGTGCCAGCAGCTTCAGTAGAATCTACGAGCAGTACTTC

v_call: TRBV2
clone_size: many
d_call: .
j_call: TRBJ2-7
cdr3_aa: CASSEGFRLPYEQYF
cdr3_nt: TGTGCCAGCAGTGAAGGGTTTCGGTTACCCTACGAGCAGTACTTC

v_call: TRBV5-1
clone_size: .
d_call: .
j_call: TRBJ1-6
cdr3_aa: CASSYGSSYNSPLHF
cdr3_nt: TGCGCCAGCAGCTATGGAAGCTCCTATAATTCACCCCTCCACTTT

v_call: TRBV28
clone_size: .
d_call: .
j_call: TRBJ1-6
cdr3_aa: CASSLIGDNSPPHF
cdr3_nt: TGTGCCAGCAGTTTGATTGGGGATAATTCACCCCCCCACTTT

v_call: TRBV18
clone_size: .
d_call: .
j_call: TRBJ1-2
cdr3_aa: CASSRIAYGYTF
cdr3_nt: TGTGCCAGCTCACGAATCGCCTATGGCTACACCTTC

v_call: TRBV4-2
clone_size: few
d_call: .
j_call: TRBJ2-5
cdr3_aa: CASSPRGASTQEETQYF
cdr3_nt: TGTGCCAGCAGCCCTCGAGGGGCCTCCACCCAAGAAGAGACCCAGTACTTC

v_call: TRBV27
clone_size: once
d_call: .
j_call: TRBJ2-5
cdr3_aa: CASSLAGPETQYF
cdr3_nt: TGTGCCAGCAGTTTGGCAGGGCCAGAGACCCAGTACTTC

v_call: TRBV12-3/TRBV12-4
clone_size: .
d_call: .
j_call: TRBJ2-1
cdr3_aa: CASSPPGDPNEQFF
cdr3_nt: TGTGCCAGCAGTCCCCCGGGAGACCCTAATGAGCAGTTCTTC

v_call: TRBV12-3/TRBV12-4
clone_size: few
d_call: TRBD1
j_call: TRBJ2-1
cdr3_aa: CASSSKDRSGRNEQSF
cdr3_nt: TGTGCCAGCAGTAGTAAGGACAGGTCGGGGCGTAATGAGCAGTCCTTC

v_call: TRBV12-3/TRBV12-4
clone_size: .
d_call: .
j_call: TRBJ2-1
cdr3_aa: CASSFSLLVIREGIEQFF
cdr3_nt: TGTGCCAGCAGTTTCTCCCTATTGGTAATTCGGGAAGGAATTGAGCAGTTCTTC

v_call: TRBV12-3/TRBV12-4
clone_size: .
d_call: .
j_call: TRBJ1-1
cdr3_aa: CASTTLRGGSVYTEAFF
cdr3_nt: TGTGCCAGCACCACTTTGAGGGGAGGGTCGGTGTACACTGAAGCTTTCTTT

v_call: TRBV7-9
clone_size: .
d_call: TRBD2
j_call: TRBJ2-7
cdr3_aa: CASSLGGGFSYEQYF
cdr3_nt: TGTGCCAGCAGCCTCGGGGGGGGTTTCAGCTACGAGCAGTACTTC

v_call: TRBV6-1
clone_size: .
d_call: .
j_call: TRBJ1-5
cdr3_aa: CASSKRQSPEPQHF
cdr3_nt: TGTGCCAGCAGTAAACGACAGTCCCCAGAGCCCCAGCATTTT

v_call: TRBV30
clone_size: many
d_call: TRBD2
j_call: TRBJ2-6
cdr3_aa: CAWSPPGGIGANVLTF
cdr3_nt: TGTGCCTGGAGTCCCCCGGGGGGGATCGGGGCCAACGTCCTGACTTTC

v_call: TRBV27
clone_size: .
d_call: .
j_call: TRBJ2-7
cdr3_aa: CASSLSGVPPPYEQYF
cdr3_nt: TGTGCCAGCAGTTTAAGTGGGGTCCCCCCACCCTACGAGCAGTACTTC

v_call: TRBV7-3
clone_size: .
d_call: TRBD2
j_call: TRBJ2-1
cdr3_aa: CASSLYSASGSPDEQFF
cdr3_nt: TGTGCCAGCAGCTTATACTCGGCTAGCGGGAGTCCCGATGAGCAGTTCTTC

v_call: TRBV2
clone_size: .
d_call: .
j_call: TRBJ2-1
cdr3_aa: CASRDFPRFYNEQFF
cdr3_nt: TGTGCCAGCAGGGACTTCCCGAGATTCTACAATGAGCAGTTCTTC

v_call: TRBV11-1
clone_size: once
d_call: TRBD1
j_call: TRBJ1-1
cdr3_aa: CASSLKTTGTGEGTEAFF
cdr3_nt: TGTGCCAGCAGCCTAAAGACAACAGGGACAGGGGAGGGCACTGAAGCTTTCTTT

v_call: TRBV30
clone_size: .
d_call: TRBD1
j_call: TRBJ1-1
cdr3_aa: CAWAGQGAVEAFF
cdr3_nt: TGTGCCTGGGCGGGACAGGGGGCGGTTGAAGCTTTCTTT

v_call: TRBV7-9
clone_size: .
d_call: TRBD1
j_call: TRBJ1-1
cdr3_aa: CASSPGQGRRDTEAFF
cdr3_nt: TGTGCCAGCAGCCCGGGACAGGGGCGCAGGGACACTGAAGCTTTCTTT

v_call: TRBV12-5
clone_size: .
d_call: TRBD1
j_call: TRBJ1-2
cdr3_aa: CASGLRDRIYGYTF
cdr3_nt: TGTGCTAGTGGTTTAAGGGACAGGATCTATGGCTACACCTTC

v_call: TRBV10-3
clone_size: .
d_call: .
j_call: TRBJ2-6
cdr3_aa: CAISYRRNSGANVLTF
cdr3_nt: TGTGCCATCAGTTACCGGCGAAACTCTGGGGCCAACGTCCTGACTTTC

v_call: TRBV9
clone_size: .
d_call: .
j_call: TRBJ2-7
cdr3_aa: CASSPYGYVFRDWRYEQYF
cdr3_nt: TGTGCCAGCAGCCCCTACGGGTACGTGTTTCGTGATTGGAGGTACGAGCAGTACTTC

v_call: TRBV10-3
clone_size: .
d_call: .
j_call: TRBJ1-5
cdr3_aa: CAISAGVGQPQHF
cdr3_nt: TGTGCCATCAGTGCAGGGGTAGGCCAGCCCCAGCATTTT

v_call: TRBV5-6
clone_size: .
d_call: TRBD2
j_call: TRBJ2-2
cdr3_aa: CASSLFRTSGGNTGELFF
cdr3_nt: TGTGCCAGCAGCTTGTTTCGGACTAGCGGGGGGAACACCGGGGAGCTGTTTTTT

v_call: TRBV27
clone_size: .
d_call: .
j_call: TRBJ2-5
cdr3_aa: CASSSVGAGETQYF
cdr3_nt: TGTGCCAGCAGTTCTGTGGGCGCGGGAGAGACCCAGTACTTC

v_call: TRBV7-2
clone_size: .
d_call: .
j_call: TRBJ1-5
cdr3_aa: CASSFGGRRSNQPQHF
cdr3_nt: TGTGCCAGCAGCTTTGGGGGCAGGAGGAGCAATCAGCCCCAGCATTTT

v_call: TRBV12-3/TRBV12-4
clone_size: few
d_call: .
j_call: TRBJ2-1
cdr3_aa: CASSLRGYEQFF
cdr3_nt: TGTGCCAGCAGTTTAAGGGGATATGAGCAGTTCTTC

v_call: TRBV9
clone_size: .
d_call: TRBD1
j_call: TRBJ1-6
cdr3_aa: CASSVADRTRSPLHF
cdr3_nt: TGTGCCAGCAGCGTAGCGGACAGGACGCGCTCACCCCTCCACTTT

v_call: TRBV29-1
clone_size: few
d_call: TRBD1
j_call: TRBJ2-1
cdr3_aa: CSVLRDRGLSYNEQFF
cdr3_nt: TGCAGCGTTTTGCGGGACAGGGGGCTCTCCTACAATGAGCAGTTCTTC

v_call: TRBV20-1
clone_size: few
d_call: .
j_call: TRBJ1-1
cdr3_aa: CSARAGTVTEAFF
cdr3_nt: TGCAGTGCTAGGGCCGGGACCGTCACTGAAGCTTTCTTT

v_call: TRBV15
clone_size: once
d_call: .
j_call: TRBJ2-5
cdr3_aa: CATSRDEAGPQETQYF
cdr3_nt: TGTGCCACCAGCAGAGATGAGGCAGGACCCCAAGAGACCCAGTACTTC

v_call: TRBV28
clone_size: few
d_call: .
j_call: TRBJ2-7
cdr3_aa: CASSPWVSYEQYF
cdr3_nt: TGTGCCAGCAGTCCATGGGTCTCCTACGAGCAGTACTTC

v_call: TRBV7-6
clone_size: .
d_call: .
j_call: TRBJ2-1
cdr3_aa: CASSLGFWGSGYNEQFF
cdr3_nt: TGTGCCAGCAGCTTAGGGTTTTGGGGGTCAGGCTACAATGAGCAGTTCTTC

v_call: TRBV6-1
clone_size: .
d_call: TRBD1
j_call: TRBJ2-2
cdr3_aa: CASPTGTGDTGELFF
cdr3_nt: TGTGCCAGCCCTACTGGGACAGGGGACACCGGGGAGCTGTTTTTT

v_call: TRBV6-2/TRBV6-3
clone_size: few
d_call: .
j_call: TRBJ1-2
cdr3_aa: CASSYPSDSPPGYTF
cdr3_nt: TGTGCCAGCAGTTACCCCAGTGACAGCCCCCCTGGCTACACCTTC

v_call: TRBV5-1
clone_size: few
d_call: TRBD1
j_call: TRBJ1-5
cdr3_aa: CASSLTGLERQPQHF
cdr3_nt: TGCGCCAGCAGCCTGACAGGGTTGGAGAGACAGCCCCAGCATTTT

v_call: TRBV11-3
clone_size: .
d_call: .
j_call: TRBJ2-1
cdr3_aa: CASSLNYNEQFF
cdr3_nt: TGTGCCAGCAGCTTAAACTACAATGAGCAGTTCTTC

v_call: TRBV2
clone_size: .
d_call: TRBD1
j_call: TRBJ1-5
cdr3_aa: CASSEVRGVNQPQHF
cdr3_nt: TGTGCCAGCAGTGAAGTCAGGGGGGTGAATCAGCCCCAGCATTTT

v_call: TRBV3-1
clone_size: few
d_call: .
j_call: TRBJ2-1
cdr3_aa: CASSQRGGTKPFF
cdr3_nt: TGTGCCAGCAGTCAAAGAGGGGGGACCAAGCCGTTCTTC

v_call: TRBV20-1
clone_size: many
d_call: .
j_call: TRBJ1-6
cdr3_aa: CSARESRGDNSPLHF
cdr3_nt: TGCAGTGCTAGAGAGTCCCGAGGGGATAATTCACCCCTCCACTTT

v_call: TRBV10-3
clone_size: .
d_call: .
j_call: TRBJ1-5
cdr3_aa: CAISHRWENQPQHF
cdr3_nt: TGTGCCATTAGCCACAGGTGGGAGAATCAGCCCCAGCATTTT

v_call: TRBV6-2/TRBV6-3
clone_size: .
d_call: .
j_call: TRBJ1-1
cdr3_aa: CASSKRRRNTEAFF
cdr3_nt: TGTGCCAGCAGTAAGCGGCGGAGGAACACTGAAGCTTTCTTT

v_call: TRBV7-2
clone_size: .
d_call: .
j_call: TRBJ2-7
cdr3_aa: CASSIRYEQYF
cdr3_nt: TGTGCCAGCAGCATACGCTACGAGCAGTACTTC